These T cell receptor beta chains were read from a single sample in a study of T cell responses to AZD1222 COVID-19 vaccine. The data were produced by immunoSEQ multiplex PCR, yet TCRdb's version contains in-frame clones alone and is incomplete. Of 150,000 to 200,000 clones listed, around 88% are singletons. The input for sequencing was peripheral blood, taken 28 days after the second AZD1222 dose. Receptor source: an adult who received the AZD1222 COVID-19 vaccine. CDR3s include the opening cysteine and the closing phenylalanine or tryptophan. A D gene is named only where the DNA matches it firmly.

J gene	V gene	D gene	CDR3 protein	CDR3 DNA
TRBJ2-1	TRBV9	-	CASADLTSSYNEQFF	TGTGCCAGCGCGGATTTGACGAGCTCCTACAATGAGCAGTTCTTC
TRBJ2-7	TRBV7-9	-	CASSLDGGGPPLEQYF	TGTGCCAGCAGCTTAGACGGCGGCGGGCCTCCCCTCGAGCAGTACTTC
TRBJ1-1	TRBV19	-	CASKNGGTENTEAFF	TGTGCCAGTAAAAACGGGGGTACGGAGAACACTGAAGCTTTCTTT
TRBJ2-7	TRBV11-2	-	CASSFGKTYEQYF	TGTGCCAGCAGCTTTGGGAAAACCTACGAGCAGTACTTC
TRBJ2-1	TRBV4-3	-	CASSQILVDSPRFF	TGCGCCAGCAGCCAGATTCTTGTTGACTCCCCTCGGTTCTTC
TRBJ1-4	TRBV9	-	CASSPWGGGQGDEKLFF	TGTGCCAGCAGCCCGTGGGGCGGGGGGCAGGGAGATGAAAAACTGTTTTTT
TRBJ1-5	TRBV10-2	-	CASRGLGERNQPQHF	TGCGCCAGCAGGGGGTTGGGGGAACGCAATCAGCCCCAGCATTTT
TRBJ2-4	TRBV25-1	TRBD1	CASTGQLKNIQYF	TGTGCCAGCACGGGACAGTTAAAAAACATTCAGTACTTC
TRBJ1-2	TRBV28	TRBD1	CASSSTGQGANYGYTF	TGTGCCAGCAGTTCAACGGGACAGGGGGCTAACTATGGCTACACCTTC
TRBJ2-4	TRBV10-1	-	CASSEFLVGNIQYF	TGCGCCAGCAGTGAGTTTCTGGTTGGGAACATTCAGTACTTC
TRBJ1-6	TRBV6-6	-	CASIPGGSGNSPLHF	TGTGCCAGCATCCCGGGGGGTTCGGGTAATTCACCCCTCCACTTT